This T cell receptor beta chain is drawn from a study of blood T cells in healthy people across ages. A J-beta primer mix and a sample-barcoded 5' primer were used in a second PCR of about 7 to 12 cycles. In TCRdb, the 5' RACE reads were re-called with MiXCR into one record per CDR3 protein. This sample has hundreds of thousands of distinct CDR3 sequences, with around half found just once. This clonotype has only a few counts. Trimming took 8 bases from V and 6 from J; bases not matched to a gene: 11. The CDR3 covers 15 residues. The rearrangement uses TRBV12-3 or TRBV12-4 and TRBJ2-1, with 9 bases identical to TRBD1. The receptor comes from a woman in her sixties or seventies in good health. Sequencing was performed on blood. The CDR3 protein is CASRPQGAGRNEQFF. The CDR3 DNA follows: TGTGCCAGCCGTCCACAGGGGGCCGGCCGCAATGAGCAGTTCTTC.